A selection of T cell receptor beta chains follows, all from one sample in a study of blood T cell repertoires in COVID-19. The assay was immunoSEQ multiplex PCR, and TCRdb's table has in-frame clones only and misses some. This sample has 88,000 or so clones; around 78% occur once, and the top ten carry approximately 10%. What was sequenced was peripheral blood. All receptors derive from a human donor in a cohort sampled during active COVID-19. Each CDR3 is given with its conserved first and last residue. A D gene is named only where the DNA matches it firmly. A row's size may be missing; if present it is once, few, many or a size class.

v_gene	len	d_gene	abundance	j_gene	CDR3nt	CDR3aa
TRBV30	13	TRBD1	-	TRBJ2-1	TGTGCCTGGAGTCAAAACAGGGGCAATGAGCAGTTCTTC	CAWSQNRGNEQFF
TRBV20-1	17	TRBD2	-	TRBJ2-3	TGCAGTGCTAGTTCTAGCGGGGGGGCTTACGGCACAGATACGCAGTATTTT	CSASSSGGAYGTDTQYF
TRBV7-3	14	TRBD1	-	TRBJ1-1	TGTGCCAGCAGCTTCACAGGGGTGGGGACTGAAGCTTTCTTT	CASSFTGVGTEAFF
TRBV6-5	13	-	-	TRBJ1-5	TGTGCCAGCAGGGGCGGCGGGGATCAGCCCCAGCATTTT	CASRGGGDQPQHF
TRBV19	15	-	few	TRBJ2-1	TGTGCCAGTAGCTCTAGCCCGGCCGGGGTCAATGAGCAGTTCTTC	CASSSSPAGVNEQFF
TRBV19	15	-	-	TRBJ2-2	TGTGCCAGTACCCCCTCCGGAGGAGGGACCGGGGAGCTGTTTTTT	CASTPSGGGTGELFF
TRBV7-2	15	TRBD1	-	TRBJ2-7	TGTGCCAGCAGCTTAGGAGGACAGGAAACCTACGAGCAGTACTTC	CASSLGGQETYEQYF
TRBV27	14	-	-	TRBJ2-7	TGTGCCAGCAGTACCGACAGGAGCTCCTACGAGCAGTACTTC	CASSTDRSSYEQYF
TRBV5-1	14	-	-	TRBJ2-7	TGCGCCAGCTCCCCCCGGGGAGGCTCCTACGAGCAGTACTTC	CASSPRGGSYEQYF
TRBV4-1	16	-	once	TRBJ2-3	TGCGCCAGCAGCCAAGAGCCAGCGGGACAAACAGATACGCAGTATTTT	CASSQEPAGQTDTQYF
TRBV3-1/TRBV3-2	17	TRBD2	-	TRBJ2-7	TGTGCCAGCAGCCAGGGACTAGCGGGAGGGGGCTCCTACGAGCAGTACTTC	CASSQGLAGGGSYEQYF
TRBV30	14	-	-	TRBJ2-7	TGTGCCTGGGCAGGGACAACAAGCTCCTACGAGCAGTACTTC	CAWAGTTSSYEQYF
TRBV10-3	16	-	-	TRBJ2-7	TGTGCCATCAGCTCAGGGGTTTTCCCTAGCTCCTACGAGCAGTACTTC	CAISSGVFPSSYEQYF
TRBV5-1	14	-	-	TRBJ2-5	TGCGCCAGCAGCTTCGGGACTCGTAAAGAGACCCAGTACTTC	CASSFGTRKETQYF
TRBV7-2	15	TRBD1	-	TRBJ1-2	TGTGCCAGCAGCCCGAGGGACAGAGCTAACTATGGCTACACCTTC	CASSPRDRANYGYTF
TRBV6-6	19	TRBD1	-	TRBJ1-5	TGTGCCAGCAGTCAACCAACCCGGGACAGGGATTATGGCAATCAGCCCCAGCATTTT	CASSQPTRDRDYGNQPQHF
TRBV19	14	TRBD1	-	TRBJ1-3	TGTGCCAGTAGGGCGACAGGGTCTGGAAACACCATATATTTT	CASRATGSGNTIYF
TRBV7-2	15	-	many	TRBJ2-7	TGTGCCAGCAGCTATTCCTCTAGCGTTACCTACGAGCAGTACTTC	CASSYSSSVTYEQYF
TRBV15	14	TRBD1	-	TRBJ1-2	TGTGCCACCAGCAGAGATTCAGGGGGCTATGGCTACACCTTC	CATSRDSGGYGYTF
TRBV6-5	15	TRBD1	-	TRBJ2-7	TGTGCCAGCAGCCAGGGACAGGGGGCAGTTTACGAGCAGTACTTC	CASSQGQGAVYEQYF
TRBV6-5	12	-	-	TRBJ2-3	TGTGCCAGCGGGAGTAGCACAGATACGCAGTATTTT	CASGSSTDTQYF
TRBV4-2	17	TRBD1	once	TRBJ2-1	TGTGCCAGCAGCCATTTGAGAGGGGGCAGCTCCTACAATGAGCAGTTCTTC	CASSHLRGGSSYNEQFF
TRBV6-1	18	-	few	TRBJ2-1	TGTGCCAGCAGTAAAGGACAGCTTACCCAACCCCTTTACAATGAGCAGTTCTTC	CASSKGQLTQPLYNEQFF
TRBV5-1	16	TRBD2	-	TRBJ2-1	TGCGCCAGCAGCCCGGGACTAGCGGGGACTTACAATGAGCAGTTCTTC	CASSPGLAGTYNEQFF
TRBV27	18	-	few	TRBJ2-3	TGTGCCAGCAGTTTATTCTCCAGGGGACGGATCGACACAGATACGCAGTATTTT	CASSLFSRGRIDTDTQYF